The subject of this entry is one T cell receptor beta chain. The antigen it binds to is not known. There are no base qualities to consult, and no much larger clone falls within one base. The data belong to a study of T cells in localized non-small cell lung cancer (dated by TCRdb to 2018 to 2021). Regarding the complete study: T cell repertoires of a few hundred early-stage NSCLC patients were analyzed, with tumors being compared against uninvolved tumor-adjacent lungs. The cohort was made up of 200 to 250 treatment-naive NSCLC patients whose localized lung tumors had been resected. NSCLC patients had a mean age of roughly 66 years, and around 130 were male and about 110 female. Results and caveats for the whole study, not just this receptor: Because multi-region tumor sequencing was not done, intratumor heterogeneity could not be ruled out. Since the design was exploratory, TCR variables were selected using unadjusted p-values with no false-discovery rate correction. Higher blood T cell density associated with longer overall survival, while higher adjacent-lung clonality associated with shorter survival. Uninvolved tumor-adjacent lung showed the highest T cell clonality, higher than tumor, which suggests more focused antigenic responses in the adjacent lung. A median of approximately 55 of the top 100 tumor clones were detected in paired uninvolved adjacent lung, and 28 of these tumor clones were also found among the top 100 clones of the paired uninvolved adjacent lung.

At diagnosis, tumor, uninvolved tumor-adjacent lung and peripheral blood were collected and then preserved as a mix of FFPE and fresh-frozen material. For TCR repertoire profiling, blood samples were analyzed as peripheral blood mononuclear cells. There are 10 amino acids in the CDR3, from cysteine to phenylalanine inclusive. Only CDR3 DNA remains: 30 bases, in frame from the first base. V loses 2 bases, J loses 5 bases, and the germline ends lie 1 base apart. The germline V gene sets CDR1 to MDHEN and CDR2 to SYDVKM. TCR beta CDR3 regions were sequenced from DNA using the immunoSEQ Assay. The paper's processing steps were these. To compute T cell density, TCR beta template counts were normalized to usable DNA, which was estimated by amplifying housekeeping genes. Richness was estimated with the preseqR package, extrapolating to 400,000 templates for PBMC samples and 120,000 templates for tissue samples. Clonality was taken to be one minus Pielou's evenness. To identify tissue-enriched TCRs, differential abundance testing was run on productive amino-acid clonotypes with a minimum total count of 5 and an alpha of 0.1. The Jaccard Index and the Morisita Overlap Index were used to measure how much the repertoires overlapped between compartments. GLIPH grouped TCR beta CDR3s together with public tetramer-defined viral CDR3s, and a viral motif had to include at least three viral sequences and show V-gene enrichment. TCRdb obtained this table from immuneACCESS and retained in-frame rearrangements with V and J assigned. These tables miss some clones; where compared with another copy, unresolved V genes account for less than half of the shortfall, and the remainder is unexplained. V and J calls and clone size are copied from that table; D and trimming were computed from the DNA. The sample table lists about 36,000 clones, 87% of them with a count of one. In total, the top ten clones hold 7% to 7.5% of the sample.

This receptor was identified in a woman aged 40-75 years with stage I lung adenocarcinoma. The sequence links TRBV28 to TRBJ2-7; the D gene cannot be named for sure. The specimen comprised peripheral blood, sampled before any cancer treatment. The nucleotides read TGTGCCAGCAGTTTAAACGAGCAGTACTTC. It translates to CASSLNEQYF.